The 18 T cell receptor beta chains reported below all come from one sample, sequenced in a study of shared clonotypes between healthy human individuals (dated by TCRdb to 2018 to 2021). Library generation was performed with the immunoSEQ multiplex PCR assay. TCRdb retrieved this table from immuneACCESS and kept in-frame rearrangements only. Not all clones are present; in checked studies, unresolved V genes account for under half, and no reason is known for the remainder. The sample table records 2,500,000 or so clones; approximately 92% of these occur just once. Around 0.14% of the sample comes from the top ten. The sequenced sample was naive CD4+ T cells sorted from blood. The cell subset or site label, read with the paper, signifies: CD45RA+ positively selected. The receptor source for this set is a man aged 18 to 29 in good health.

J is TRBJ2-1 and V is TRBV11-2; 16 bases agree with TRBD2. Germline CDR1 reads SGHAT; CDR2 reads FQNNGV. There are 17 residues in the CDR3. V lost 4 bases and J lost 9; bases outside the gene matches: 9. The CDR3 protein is CASSYGVGLAGGVEQFF. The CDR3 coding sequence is TGTGCCAGCAGCTACGGGGTGGGACTAGCGGGAGGGGTTGAGCAGTTCTTC.

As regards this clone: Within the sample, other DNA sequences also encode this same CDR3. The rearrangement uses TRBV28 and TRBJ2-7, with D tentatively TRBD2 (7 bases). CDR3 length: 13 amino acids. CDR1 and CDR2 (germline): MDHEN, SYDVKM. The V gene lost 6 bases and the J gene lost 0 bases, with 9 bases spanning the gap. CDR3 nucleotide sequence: TGTGCCAGCAGCCGGGGGGCCTCCTACGAGCAGTACTTC. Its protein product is CASSRGASYEQYF. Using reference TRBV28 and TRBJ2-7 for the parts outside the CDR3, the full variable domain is DVKVTQSSRYLVKRTGEKVFLECVQDMDHENMFWYRQDPGLGLRLIYFSYDVKMKEKGDIPEGYSVSREKKERFSLILESASTNQTSMYLCASSRGASYEQYFGPGTRLTVT.

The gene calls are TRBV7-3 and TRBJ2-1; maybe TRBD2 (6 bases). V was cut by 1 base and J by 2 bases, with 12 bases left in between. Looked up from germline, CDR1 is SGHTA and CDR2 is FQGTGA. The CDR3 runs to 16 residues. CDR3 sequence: CASSLSGVWAYNEQFF. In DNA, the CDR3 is TGTGCCAGCAGCTTAAGCGGGGTGTGGGCCTACAATGAGCAGTTCTTC.

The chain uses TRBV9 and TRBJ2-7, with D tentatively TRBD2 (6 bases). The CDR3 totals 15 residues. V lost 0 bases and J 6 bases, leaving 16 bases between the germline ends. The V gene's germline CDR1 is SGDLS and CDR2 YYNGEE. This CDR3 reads CASSVVGTALSEQYF. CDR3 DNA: TGTGCCAGCAGCGTAGTTGGGACTGCTCTCAGCGAGCAGTACTTC.

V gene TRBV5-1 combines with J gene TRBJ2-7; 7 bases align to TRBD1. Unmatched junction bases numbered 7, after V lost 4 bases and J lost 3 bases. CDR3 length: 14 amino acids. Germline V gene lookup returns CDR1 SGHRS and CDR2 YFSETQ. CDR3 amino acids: CASSPDRMSYEQYF. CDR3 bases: TGCGCCAGCAGCCCGGACAGGATGAGCTACGAGCAGTACTTC.

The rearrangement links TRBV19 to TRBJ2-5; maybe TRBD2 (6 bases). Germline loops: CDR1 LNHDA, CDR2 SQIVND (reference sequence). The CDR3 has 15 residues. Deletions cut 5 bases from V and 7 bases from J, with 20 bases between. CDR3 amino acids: CASSFLRPGEVTQYF. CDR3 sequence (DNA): TGTGCCAGTAGTTTCCTGCGGCCGGGAGAAGTGACCCAGTACTTC.

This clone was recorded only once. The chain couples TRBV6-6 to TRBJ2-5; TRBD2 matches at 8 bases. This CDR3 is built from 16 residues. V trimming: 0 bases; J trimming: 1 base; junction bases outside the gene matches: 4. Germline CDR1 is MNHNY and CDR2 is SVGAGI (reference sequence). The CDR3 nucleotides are TGTGCCAGCAGTTACTCGATGCTAGCGGGCCAAGAGACCCAGTACTTC. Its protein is CASSYSMLAGQETQYF.

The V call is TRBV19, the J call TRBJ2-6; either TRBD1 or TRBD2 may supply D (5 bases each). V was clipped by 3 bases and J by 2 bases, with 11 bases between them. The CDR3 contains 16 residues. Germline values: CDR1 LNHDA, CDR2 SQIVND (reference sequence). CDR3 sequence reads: CASSMLGDAGANVLTF. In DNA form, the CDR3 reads TGTGCCAGTAGTATGCTAGGGGACGCTGGGGCCAACGTCCTGACTTTC.

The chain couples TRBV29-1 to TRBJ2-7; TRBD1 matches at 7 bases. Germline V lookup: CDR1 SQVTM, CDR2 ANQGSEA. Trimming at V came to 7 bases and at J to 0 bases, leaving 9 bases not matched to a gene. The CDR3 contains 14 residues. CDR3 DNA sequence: TGCAGCGCCTCACAGGGGCTTCCCTCCTACGAGCAGTACTTC. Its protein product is CSASQGLPSYEQYF.

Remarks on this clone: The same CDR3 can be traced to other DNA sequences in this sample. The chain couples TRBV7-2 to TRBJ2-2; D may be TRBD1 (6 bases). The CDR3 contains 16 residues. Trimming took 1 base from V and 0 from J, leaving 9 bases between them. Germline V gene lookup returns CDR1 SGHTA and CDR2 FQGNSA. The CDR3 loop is CASSLVGAANTGELFF. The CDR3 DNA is TGTGCCAGCAGCTTAGTGGGGGCGGCGAACACCGGGGAGCTGTTTTTT.

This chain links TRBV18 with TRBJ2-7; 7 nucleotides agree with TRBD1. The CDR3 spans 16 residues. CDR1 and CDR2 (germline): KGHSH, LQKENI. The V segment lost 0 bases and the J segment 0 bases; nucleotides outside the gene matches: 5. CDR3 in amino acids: CASSPPTRDSSYEQYF. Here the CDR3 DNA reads TGTGCCAGCTCACCACCGACCCGGGACAGCTCCTACGAGCAGTACTTC.

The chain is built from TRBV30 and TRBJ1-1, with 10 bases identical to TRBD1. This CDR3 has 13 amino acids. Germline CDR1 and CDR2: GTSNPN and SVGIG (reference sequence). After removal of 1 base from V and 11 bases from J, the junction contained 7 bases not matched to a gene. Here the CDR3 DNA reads TGTGCCTGGAGTGCGGACAGGGGGTTGGGGGCTTTCTTT. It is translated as CAWSADRGLGAFF.

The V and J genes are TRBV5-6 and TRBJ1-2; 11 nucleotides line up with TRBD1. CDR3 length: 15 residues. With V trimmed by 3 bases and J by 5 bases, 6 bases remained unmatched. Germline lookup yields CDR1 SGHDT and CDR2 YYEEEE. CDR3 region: CASSSGTGGLYGYTF. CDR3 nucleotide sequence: TGTGCCAGCAGCTCCGGGACAGGGGGTCTTTATGGCTACACCTTC.

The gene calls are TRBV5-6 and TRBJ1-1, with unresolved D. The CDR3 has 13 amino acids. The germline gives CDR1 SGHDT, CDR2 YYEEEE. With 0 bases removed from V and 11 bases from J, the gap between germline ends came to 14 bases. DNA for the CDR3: TGTGCCAGCAGCTTGGAGCAGGATGGGCGGGCTTTCTTT. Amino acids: CASSLEQDGRAFF.

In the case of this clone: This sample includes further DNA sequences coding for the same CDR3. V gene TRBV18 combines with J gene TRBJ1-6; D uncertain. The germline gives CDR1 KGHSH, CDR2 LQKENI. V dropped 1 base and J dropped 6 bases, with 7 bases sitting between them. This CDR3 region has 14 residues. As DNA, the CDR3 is TGTGCCAGCTCACCACAGGGAAGTAATTCACCCCTCCACTTT. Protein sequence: CASSPQGSNSPLHF.

CDR3 sequence (DNA): TGTGCCAGCAGTTCCGGACTTTACACAGATACGCAGTATTTT. Encoded protein: CASSSGLYTDTQYF. The chain combines TRBV27 with TRBJ2-3; a possible D gene is TRBD2 (5 bases). The V gene lost 4 bases and the J gene lost 2 bases, with 10 bases spanning the gap. This CDR3 has 14 amino acids. Per the germline V gene, CDR1 is MNHEY and CDR2 is SMNVEV (reference sequence).

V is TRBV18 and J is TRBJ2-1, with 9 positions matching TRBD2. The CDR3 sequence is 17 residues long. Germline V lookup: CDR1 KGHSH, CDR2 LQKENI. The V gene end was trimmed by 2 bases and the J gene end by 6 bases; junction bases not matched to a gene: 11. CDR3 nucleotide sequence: TGTGCCAGCTCACCAATGGCTAGCGGGATTAGGGGCAATGAGCAGTTCTTC. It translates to CASSPMASGIRGNEQFF.

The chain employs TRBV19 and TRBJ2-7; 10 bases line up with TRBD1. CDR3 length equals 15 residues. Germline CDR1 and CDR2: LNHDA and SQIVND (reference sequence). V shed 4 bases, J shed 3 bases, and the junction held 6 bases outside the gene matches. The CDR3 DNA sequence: TGTGCCAGTAGTAGGCAGACAGGGGGCTTCTACGAGCAGTACTTC. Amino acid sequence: CASSRQTGGFYEQYF. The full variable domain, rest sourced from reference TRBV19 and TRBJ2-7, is DGGITQSPKYLFRKEGQNVTLSCEQNLNHDAMYWYRQDPGQGLRLIYYSQIVNDFQKGDIAEGYSVSREKKESFPLTVTSAQKNPTAFYLCASSRQTGGFYEQYFGPGTRLTVT.